The T cell receptor (beta chain) under discussion was sequenced for a study of CXCR3-negative and CXCR3-positive naive CD8 T cells. The study, taken as a whole, reports: CXCR3-negative naive cells had less hydrophobic TRB CDR3s than did CXCR3-positive naive cells.

5' RACE with UMI labels generated the TRB cDNA libraries. Following a re-call of the 5' RACE reads, TCRdb has one entry per CDR3 protein and lacks DNA. This repertoire includes 60,000 to 65,000 distinct CDR3 sequences. Germline V gene data show CDR1 as SNHLY and CDR2 as FYNNEI. This CDR3 region has 16 residues. With respect to this clonotype: What it binds is unknown.

Sequencing input: naive CXCR3+ CD8+ T cells from blood. The subset denotes: CD45RO-CCR7+CD27+CD95- naive CD8+ T cells expressing CXCR3 (TNR3+). This clonotype was obtained from a human donor in good health. Some clones in this sample may be carry-over from other donors' samples. This rearrangement joins TRBV2 to TRBJ2-3; TCRdb proposes TRBD2, but this gene call is untestable without DNA. The CDR3 sequence is CASSERSPGLTDTQYF.